The 9 T cell receptor beta chains presented below share a single source sample, sequenced in a study of T-cell reconstitution after alpha-beta-depleted transplantation in children. Unique molecular identifiers tagged the TCRbeta library. A single record per CDR3 protein comes from TCRdb applying MiXCR to the PCR reads. The top ten hold roughly 0.77% of the sample, which has approximately 630,000 distinct CDR3 sequences, 13% seen once. The sequences come from PBMCs, collected before TCRalphabeta/CD19-depleted stem cell transplant. The receptors were gathered from a girl aged 2 to 10 with congenital amegakaryocytic thrombocytopenia, due to receive a stem cell transplant.

This clonotype was observed at least ten times. V usage is TRBV10-1 and J usage is TRBJ2-1; D is ambiguous. Germline V gives CDR1 WNHNN, CDR2 SYGVQD (reference sequence). Trimming pared 9 bases from V and 9 bases from J, leaving 3 bases between. The CDR3 covers 8 residues. CDR3: CASPEQFF. The CDR3 nucleotides read TGCGCCAGTCCTGAGCAGTTCTTC.

The J gene is TRBJ2-7, the V gene TRBV20-1, with 9 bases fitting TRBD2. The junction had 6 bases not matched to a gene; V was cut back by 4 bases and J by 2 bases. Germline V lookup: CDR1 DFQATT, CDR2 SNEGSKA (reference sequence). The CDR3 is 14 residues long. The CDR3 loop reads CSAIGTSQTYEQYF. The CDR3 nucleotides read TGCAGTGCTATCGGGACTAGCCAGACCTACGAGCAGTACTTC.

This clonotype has more than one count but fewer than ten. V usage is TRBV7-9 and J usage is TRBJ2-3; 7 positions match TRBD2. The V segment lost 3 bases and the J segment 0 bases; nucleotides outside the gene matches: 3. This CDR3 is 15 amino acids long. CDR1 is SEHNR and CDR2 is FQNEAQ in the germline V gene (reference sequence). The CDR3 nucleotides read TGTGCCAGCAGCTTTTGGCGGGAGAGCACAGATACGCAGTATTTT. Protein product: CASSFWRESTDTQYF.

This clonotype was found many times. V is TRBV20-1 and J is TRBJ2-1, with 10 nucleotides matching TRBD2. The CDR3 length is 15 residues. Germline assignment: CDR1 DFQATT and CDR2 SNEGSKA (reference sequence). V lost 0 bases and J lost 4; bases outside the gene matches: 3. The CDR3 DNA reads TGCAGTGCTAGAGAGGGGACTAGCGATTACAATGAGCAGTTCTTC. Residues: CSAREGTSDYNEQFF.

At least ten counts were recorded for this clonotype. The chain uses TRBV20-1 and TRBJ2-3; possibly TRBD2 for D (6 bases). The germline V gene has CDR1 DFQATT and CDR2 SNEGSKA (reference sequence). The CDR3 spans 14 residues. The V and J ends lost 1 base and 0 bases respectively, with 8 bases between them. The CDR3 loop reads CSARAGVSTDTQYF. The CDR3 bases are TGCAGTGCTAGAGCGGGGGTGAGCACAGATACGCAGTATTTT.

This clonotype was recorded at least ten times. The rearrangement uses TRBV12-3 or TRBV12-4 and TRBJ2-4, with 8 bases that match TRBD2. The CDR3 spans 13 residues. Unmatched junction bases numbered 2, after V lost 1 base and J lost 9 bases. Here the CDR3 reads CASSLGGRLIQYF. In nucleotides, the CDR3 is TGTGCCAGCAGTTTAGGCGGGAGGCTCATTCAGTACTTC.

In this sample, this clonotype turned up many times. The chain couples TRBV12-3 or TRBV12-4 to TRBJ2-7, with 7 positions matching TRBD2. The CDR3 is 13 residues long. J lost 5 bases, V lost 3 bases, and 4 bases had no gene match. CDR3 loop: CASSLTSPHEQYF. As DNA, the CDR3 is TGTGCCAGCAGTTTGACTAGCCCTCACGAGCAGTACTTC.

This clonotype was counted at least ten times. This rearrangement joins TRBV29-1 to TRBJ2-7, with 7 positions matching TRBD1. The CDR3 is 11 residues long. Germline V gene sequence: CDR1 SQVTM, CDR2 ANQGSEA. Germline trimming cut 4 bases from V and 8 bases from J; bases unmatched to any gene: 5. CDR3 residues: CSVAPQGQQYF. In DNA form, the CDR3 reads TGCAGCGTTGCCCCACAGGGGCAGCAGTACTTC.

The chain combines TRBV11-2 with TRBJ2-1; 10 positions match TRBD2. This CDR3 has 14 residues. Germline-derived CDR1 and CDR2 are SGHAT and FQNNGV. With V trimmed by 5 bases and J by 2 bases, 0 bases remained unmatched. CDR3 sequence: CASSTSGTYNEQFF. CDR3 nucleotide sequence: TGTGCCAGCAGCACTAGCGGGACCTACAATGAGCAGTTCTTC.